This T cell receptor beta chain was sequenced during a study of beta chain features in type 1 diabetes. The CDR3 is 14 amino acids. The V end lost 8 bases, the J end lost 0 bases, and 10 bases lay between the germline ends. CDR1 is SNHLY, CDR2 FYNNEI, per germline. Study-wide findings and caveats: Patients with type 1 diabetes carried fewer insertions and had more deletions at their VDJ junctions.

Sequencing targeted expressed TCRB transcripts, as all isolated RNA had been reverse transcribed. The protocol was immunoSEQ multiplex PCR, while the TCRdb copy is restricted to in-frame clones and leaves out a portion. The sample has some 240,000 clones; approximately 10% are singletons. About this clone: Its matching antigen is unknown.

This sequence joins TRBV2 and TRBJ2-2; D gene ambiguous. Material: central memory CD4+ T cells from blood. The clonotype originates from a man between 18 and 35 years old in good health. The DNA for the CDR3 is TGTGCCAGCCTGAGATGGACGAACACCGGGGAGCTGTTTTTT. This sequence encodes CASLRWTNTGELFF.